The rows below give T cell receptor beta chains drawn from one sample of a study of HIV-infected patients and healthy controls. TCRdb independently ran MiXCR on the 5' RACE reads; one entry per CDR3 protein. The sample has roughly 68,000 distinct CDR3 sequences; about 19% are singletons. What was sequenced was CD4+ T cells from blood. The source of these receptors is a human donor in good health. The CDR3 runs from the conserved cysteine through the conserved F or W. A D gene is named only where the DNA matches it firmly. Rows may omit the clone size; those that give it use once, few, many or a size class.

V gene	J gene	clone size	D gene	CDR3 protein	CDR3 DNA
TRBV27	TRBJ2-7	NA	TRBD2	CASSLMPGLEYEQYF	TGTGCCAGCAGTCTCATGCCGGGACTAGAATACGAGCAGTACTTC
TRBV20-1	TRBJ2-5	many	TRBD2	CSARGVAGSQETQYF	TGCAGTGCTAGAGGGGTAGCGGGGTCCCAAGAGACCCAGTACTTC
TRBV7-8	TRBJ2-7	few	TRBD2	CASSLVTGVLAGPPREQYF	TGTGCCAGCAGCTTAGTGACGGGTGTACTAGCGGGACCCCCTCGGGAGCAGTACTTC
TRBV7-9	TRBJ2-6	few	TRBD2	CASSLQRGRGSSGANVLTF	TGTGCCAGCAGCTTGCAGCGGGGAAGGGGCAGCTCTGGGGCCAACGTCCTGACTTTC
TRBV12-3/TRBV12-4	TRBJ1-5	many	TRBD1	CASSSQTLGTGGQPQHF	TGTGCCAGCAGTTCCCAAACTCTCGGGACAGGGGGCCAGCCCCAGCATTTT
TRBV6-7	TRBJ2-7	few	NA	CASSYSRTGWGSGSSYEQYF	TGTGCCAGCAGTTACTCCCGGACAGGGTGGGGTAGCGGGAGTTCCTACGAGCAGTACTTC
TRBV5-5	TRBJ1-1	many	TRBD1	CASSPRDRVTEAFF	TGTGCCAGCAGCCCCCGGGACAGGGTCACTGAAGCTTTCTTT
TRBV7-9	TRBJ1-4	many	NA	CASSPRQELNEKLFF	TGTGCCAGCAGCCCACGACAGGAACTTAATGAAAAACTGTTTTTT
TRBV11-2	TRBJ1-1	many	NA	CASSLSRGDTEAFF	TGTGCCAGCAGCTTAAGCAGAGGGGACACTGAAGCTTTCTTT
TRBV20-1	TRBJ1-2	NA	TRBD1	CSARDLQGAGYTF	TGCAGTGCTAGAGACCTACAGGGGGCGGGCTACACCTTC
TRBV6-5	TRBJ2-7	many	TRBD1	CASKKGQITYEQYF	TGTGCCAGCAAAAAGGGACAGATTACCTACGAGCAGTACTTC
TRBV12-3/TRBV12-4	TRBJ1-2	many	NA	CASSFSNYGYTF	TGTGCCAGCAGTTTCAGCAACTATGGCTACACCTTC
TRBV6-1	TRBJ1-5	few	NA	CASSETWKNQPQHF	TGTGCCAGCAGTGAAACGTGGAAGAATCAGCCCCAGCATTTT
TRBV7-3	TRBJ1-1	medium-sized	NA	CASSHQGGHEAFF	TGTGCCAGCAGCCACCAAGGGGGTCACGAAGCTTTCTTT
TRBV29-1	TRBJ2-7	NA	TRBD2	CSVGMASGAEQYF	TGCAGCGTGGGGATGGCTAGCGGGGCCGAGCAGTACTTC
TRBV20-1	TRBJ1-2	many	NA	CSGKDREGYYGYTF	TGCAGTGGGAAGGACAGAGAGGGCTACTATGGCTACACCTTC
TRBV10-3	TRBJ1-1	many	NA	CAISINANTEAFF	TGTGCCATCAGTATAAACGCGAACACTGAAGCTTTCTTT
TRBV24-1	TRBJ2-2	few	NA	CATSYSTGNTGELFF	TGTGCCACCAGTTATTCGACAGGGAACACCGGGGAGCTGTTTTTT
TRBV10-3	TRBJ2-7	NA	TRBD1	CAIRRRQGSSYEQYF	TGTGCCATCAGGCGAAGACAGGGATCGTCCTACGAGCAGTACTTC
TRBV27	TRBJ1-1	few	NA	CASTAKLNTEAFF	TGTGCCAGCACCGCCAAACTCAACACTGAAGCTTTCTTT
TRBV12-5	TRBJ2-6	many	TRBD2	CASGLVSGLAVVLASGANVLTF	TGTGCTAGTGGTTTGGTATCAGGACTAGCGGTCGTTCTCGCTTCTGGGGCCAACGTCCTGACTTTC
TRBV7-3	TRBJ1-1	NA	TRBD1	CASSATGGLTEAFF	TGTGCCAGCAGCGCAACAGGGGGCTTGACTGAAGCTTTCTTT
TRBV19	TRBJ1-5	few	TRBD1	CASSIDRGLVQPQHF	TGTGCCAGTAGTATAGACAGGGGGCTAGTTCAGCCCCAGCATTTT
TRBV6-2/TRBV6-3	TRBJ2-6	few	NA	CASSYAGVGANVLTF	TGTGCCAGCAGTTACGCTGGGGTCGGGGCCAACGTCCTGACTTTC
TRBV30	TRBJ2-5	NA	NA	CAWSVSLAGQETQYF	TGTGCCTGGAGTGTATCCCTGGCAGGTCAAGAGACCCAGTACTTC
TRBV7-2	TRBJ1-3	NA	NA	CASSLFVSGNTIYF	TGTGCCAGCAGCTTATTCGTCTCTGGAAACACCATATATTTT
TRBV27	TRBJ1-4	many	NA	CASSLKGRPNEKLFF	TGTGCCAGCAGTTTGAAGGGCCGTCCTAATGAAAAACTGTTTTTT